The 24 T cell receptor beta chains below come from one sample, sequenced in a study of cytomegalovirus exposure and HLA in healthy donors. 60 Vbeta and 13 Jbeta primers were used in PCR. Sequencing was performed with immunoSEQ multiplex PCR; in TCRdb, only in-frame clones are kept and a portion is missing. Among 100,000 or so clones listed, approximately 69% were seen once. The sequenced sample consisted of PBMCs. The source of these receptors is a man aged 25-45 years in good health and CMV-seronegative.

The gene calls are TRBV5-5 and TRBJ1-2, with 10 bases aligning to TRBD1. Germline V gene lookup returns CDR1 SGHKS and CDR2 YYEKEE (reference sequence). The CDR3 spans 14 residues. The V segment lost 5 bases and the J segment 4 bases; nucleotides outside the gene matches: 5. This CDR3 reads CASSFGQGVYGYTF. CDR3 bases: TGTGCCAGCAGTTTTGGACAGGGGGTCTATGGCTACACCTTC.

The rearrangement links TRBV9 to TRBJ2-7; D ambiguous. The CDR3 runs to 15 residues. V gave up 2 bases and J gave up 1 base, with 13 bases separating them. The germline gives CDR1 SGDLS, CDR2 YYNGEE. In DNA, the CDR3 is TGTGCCAGCAGCGTCCCGGGTCCCCTATCCTACGAGCAGTACTTC. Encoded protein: CASSVPGPLSYEQYF.

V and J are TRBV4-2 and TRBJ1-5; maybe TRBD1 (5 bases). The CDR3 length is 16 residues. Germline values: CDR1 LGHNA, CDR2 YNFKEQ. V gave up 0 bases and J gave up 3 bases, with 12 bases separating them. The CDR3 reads CASSQDRGGSNQPQHF. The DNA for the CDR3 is TGTGCCAGCAGCCAAGATAGGGGAGGATCCAATCAGCCCCAGCATTTT.

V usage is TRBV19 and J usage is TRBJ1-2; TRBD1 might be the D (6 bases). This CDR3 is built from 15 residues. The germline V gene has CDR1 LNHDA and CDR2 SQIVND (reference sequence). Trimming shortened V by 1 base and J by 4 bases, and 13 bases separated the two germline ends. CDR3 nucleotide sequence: TGTGCCAGTAGTATAGGGACAGCCAAAACCTATGGCTACACCTTC. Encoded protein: CASSIGTAKTYGYTF.

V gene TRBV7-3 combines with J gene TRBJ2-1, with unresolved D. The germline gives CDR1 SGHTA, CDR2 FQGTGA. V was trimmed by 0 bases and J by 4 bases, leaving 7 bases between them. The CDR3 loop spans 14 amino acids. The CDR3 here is CASSLTPGYNEQFF. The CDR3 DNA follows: TGTGCCAGCAGCTTAACGCCGGGTTACAATGAGCAGTTCTTC. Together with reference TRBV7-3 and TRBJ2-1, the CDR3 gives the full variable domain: GAGVSQTPSNKVTEKGKYVELRCDPISGHTALYWYRQSLGQGPEFLIYFQGTGAADDSGLPNDRFFAVRPEGSVSTLKIQRTERGDSAVYLCASSLTPGYNEQFFGPGTRLTVL.

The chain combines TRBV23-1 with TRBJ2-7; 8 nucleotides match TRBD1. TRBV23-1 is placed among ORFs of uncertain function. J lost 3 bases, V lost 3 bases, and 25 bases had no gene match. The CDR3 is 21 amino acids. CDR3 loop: CASSHLDRVIYLAREYYEQYF. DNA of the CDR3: TGCGCCAGCAGTCATTTGGACAGGGTAATCTATCTTGCGCGGGAATACTACGAGCAGTACTTC.

The CDR3 DNA sequence: TGTGCCAGCAGCATCCTGCTAGCGGGAGGAGCAGATACGCAGTATTTT. Its protein is CASSILLAGGADTQYF. The chain combines TRBV5-6 with TRBJ2-3, with TRBD2 matching 11 bases. V lost 4 bases, J lost 4 bases, and 8 bases stayed unmatched. Germline loops: CDR1 SGHDT, CDR2 YYEEEE. This CDR3 region has 16 residues.

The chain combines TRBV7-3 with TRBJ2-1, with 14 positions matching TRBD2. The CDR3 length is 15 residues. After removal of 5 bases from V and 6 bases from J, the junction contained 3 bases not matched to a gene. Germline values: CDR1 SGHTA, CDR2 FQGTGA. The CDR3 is CASSQGLAGVNEQFF. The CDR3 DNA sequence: TGTGCCAGCAGCCAGGGACTAGCGGGAGTCAATGAGCAGTTCTTC.

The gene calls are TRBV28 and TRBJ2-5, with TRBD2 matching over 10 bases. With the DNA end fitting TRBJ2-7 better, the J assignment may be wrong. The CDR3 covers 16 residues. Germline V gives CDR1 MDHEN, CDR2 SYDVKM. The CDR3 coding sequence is TGTGCCAGCAGGAGGGGGAGGTCTAGCGGGAGTTACGAGCAGTACTTC. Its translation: CASRRGRSSGSYEQYF.

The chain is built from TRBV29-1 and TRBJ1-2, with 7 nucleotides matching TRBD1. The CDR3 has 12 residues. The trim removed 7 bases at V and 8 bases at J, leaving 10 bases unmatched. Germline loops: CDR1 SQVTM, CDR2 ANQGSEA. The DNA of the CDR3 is TGCAGCGGTAGACAGGGCAGTCAGGGCTACACCTTC. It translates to CSGRQGSQGYTF.

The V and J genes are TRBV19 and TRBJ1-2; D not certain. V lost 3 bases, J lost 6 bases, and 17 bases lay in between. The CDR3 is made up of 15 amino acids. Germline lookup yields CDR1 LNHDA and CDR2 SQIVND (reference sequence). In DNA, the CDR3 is TGTGCCAGTAGTATCGCCCTTGAACCTAATCATGGCTACACCTTC. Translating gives CASSIALEPNHGYTF.

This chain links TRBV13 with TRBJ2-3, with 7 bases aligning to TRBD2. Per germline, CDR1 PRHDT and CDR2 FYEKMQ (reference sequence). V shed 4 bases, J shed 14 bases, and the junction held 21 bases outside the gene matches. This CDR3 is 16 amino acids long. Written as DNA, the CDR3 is TGTGCCAGCAGCTCCCGACTAGCTCCGGGGGGATATCATCGGTATTTT. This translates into CASSSRLAPGGYHRYF.

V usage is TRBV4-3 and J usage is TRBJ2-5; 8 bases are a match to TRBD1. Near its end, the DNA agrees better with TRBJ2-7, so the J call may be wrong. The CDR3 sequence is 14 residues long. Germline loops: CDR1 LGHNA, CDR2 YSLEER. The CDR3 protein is CASSLMDRAHEQYF. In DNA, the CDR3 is TGCGCCAGCAGCTTGATGGACAGGGCCCACGAGCAGTACTTC.

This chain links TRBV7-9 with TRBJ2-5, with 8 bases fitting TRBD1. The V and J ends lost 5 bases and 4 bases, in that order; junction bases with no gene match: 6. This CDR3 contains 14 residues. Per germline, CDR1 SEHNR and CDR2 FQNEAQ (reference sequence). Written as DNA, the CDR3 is TGTGCCAGCAGCCCCGGACAGGGCCGAGAGACCCAGTACTTC. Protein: CASSPGQGRETQYF. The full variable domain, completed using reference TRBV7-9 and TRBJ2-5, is DTGVSQNPRHKITKRGQNVTFRCDPISEHNRLYWYRQTLGQGPEFLTYFQNEAQLEKSRLLSDRFSAERPKGSFSTLEIQRTEQGDSAMYLCASSPGQGRETQYFGPGTRLLVL.

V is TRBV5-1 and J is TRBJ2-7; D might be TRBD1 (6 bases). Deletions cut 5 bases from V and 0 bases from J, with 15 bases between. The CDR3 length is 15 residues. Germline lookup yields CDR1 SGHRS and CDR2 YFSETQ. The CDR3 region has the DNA TGCGCCAGCAGACCCCGGGACACGAGCTCCTACGAGCAGTACTTC. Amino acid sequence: CASRPRDTSSYEQYF.

For the CDR3, the DNA is TGCGCCAGCAGTCCTCAGTTTGGGACACACTACGAGCAGTACTTC. Translated: CASSPQFGTHYEQYF. The V and J genes are TRBV23-1 and TRBJ2-7, with D possibly being TRBD1 (6 bases). TRBV23-1 is filed as an ORF, its function uncertain. The CDR3 loop spans 15 amino acids. Trimming pared 4 bases from V and 3 bases from J, leaving 16 bases between.

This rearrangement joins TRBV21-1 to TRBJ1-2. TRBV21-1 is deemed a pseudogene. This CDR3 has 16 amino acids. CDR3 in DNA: TGTGCCAGCAGCAAACCTCCGGAGGGGTCGTCCTATGGCTACACCTTC. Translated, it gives CASSKPPEGSSYGYTF.

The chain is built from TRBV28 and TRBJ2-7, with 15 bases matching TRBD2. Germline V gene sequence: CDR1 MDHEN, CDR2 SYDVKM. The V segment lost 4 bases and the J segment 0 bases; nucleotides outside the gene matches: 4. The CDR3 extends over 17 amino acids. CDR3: CASSSGLAGGGSYEQYF. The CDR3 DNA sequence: TGTGCCAGCAGTTCGGGACTAGCGGGAGGTGGCTCCTACGAGCAGTACTTC.

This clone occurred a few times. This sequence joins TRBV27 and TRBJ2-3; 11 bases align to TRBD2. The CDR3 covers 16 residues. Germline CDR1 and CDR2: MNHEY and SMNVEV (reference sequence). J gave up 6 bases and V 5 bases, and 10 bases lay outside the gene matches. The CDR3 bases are TGTGCCAGCAGTGCAACCCTAGCGGGAGGTTGGGATACGCAGTATTTT. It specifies CASSATLAGGWDTQYF.

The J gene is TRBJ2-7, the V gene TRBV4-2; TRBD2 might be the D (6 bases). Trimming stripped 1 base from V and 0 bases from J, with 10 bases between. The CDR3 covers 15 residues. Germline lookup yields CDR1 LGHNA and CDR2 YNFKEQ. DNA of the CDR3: TGTGCCAGCAGCCAAGGTGGGGAGGCCTCCTACGAGCAGTACTTC. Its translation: CASSQGGEASYEQYF.

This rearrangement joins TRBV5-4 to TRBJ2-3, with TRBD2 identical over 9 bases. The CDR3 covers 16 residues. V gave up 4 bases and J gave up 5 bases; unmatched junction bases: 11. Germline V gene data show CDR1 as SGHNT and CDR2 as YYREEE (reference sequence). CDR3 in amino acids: CASSVGSGSREDTQYF. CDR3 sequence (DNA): TGTGCCAGCAGCGTGGGTAGCGGGAGTCGGGAAGATACGCAGTATTTT.

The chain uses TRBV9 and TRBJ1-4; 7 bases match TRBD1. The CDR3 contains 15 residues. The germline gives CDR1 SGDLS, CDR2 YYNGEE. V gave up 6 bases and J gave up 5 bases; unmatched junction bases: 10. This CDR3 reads CASNGRGDQNEKLFF. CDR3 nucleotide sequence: TGTGCCAGCAACGGCAGGGGGGACCAAAATGAAAAACTGTTTTTT.

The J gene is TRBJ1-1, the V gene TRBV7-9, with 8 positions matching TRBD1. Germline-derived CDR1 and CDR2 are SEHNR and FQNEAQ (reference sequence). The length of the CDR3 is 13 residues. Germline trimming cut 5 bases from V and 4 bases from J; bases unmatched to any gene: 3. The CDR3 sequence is CASSVTGGTEAFF. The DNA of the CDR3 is TGTGCCAGCAGCGTAACAGGGGGCACTGAAGCTTTCTTT.

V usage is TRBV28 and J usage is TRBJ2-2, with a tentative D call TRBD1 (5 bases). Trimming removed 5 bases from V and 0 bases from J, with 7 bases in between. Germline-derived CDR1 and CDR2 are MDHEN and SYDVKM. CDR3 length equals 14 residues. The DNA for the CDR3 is TGTGCCAGCAGTCTGGACACGAACACCGGGGAGCTGTTTTTT. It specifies CASSLDTNTGELFF.